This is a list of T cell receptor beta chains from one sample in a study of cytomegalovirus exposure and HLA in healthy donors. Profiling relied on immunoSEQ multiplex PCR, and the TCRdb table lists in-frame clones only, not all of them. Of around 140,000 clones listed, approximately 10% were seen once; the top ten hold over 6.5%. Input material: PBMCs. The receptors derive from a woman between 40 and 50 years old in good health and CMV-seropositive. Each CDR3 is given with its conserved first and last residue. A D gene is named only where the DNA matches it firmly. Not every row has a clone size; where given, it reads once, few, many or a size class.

CDR3 DNA: TGCAGTGTTCAGCAGGGGGAGACCCAGTACTTC
CDR3 protein: CSVQQGETQYF
J gene: TRBJ2-5
clone size: many
V gene: TRBV20-1
D gene: NA
CDR3 length: 11

CDR3 DNA: TGTGCCAGCAGCCTCGGACAGGTACTCGGGAACACTGAAGCTTTCTTT
CDR3 protein: CASSLGQVLGNTEAFF
J gene: TRBJ1-1
clone size: NA
V gene: TRBV5-8
D gene: TRBD1
CDR3 length: 16

CDR3 DNA: TGCGCCAGCAGCCTTACGGGTTTTGAGCAGTTCTTC
CDR3 protein: CASSLTGFEQFF
J gene: TRBJ2-1
clone size: NA
V gene: TRBV5-1
D gene: NA
CDR3 length: 12

CDR3 DNA: TGCGCCAGCAGCCAGGACACAGGGGTTCGGGAGCAGTACTTC
CDR3 protein: CASSQDTGVREQYF
J gene: TRBJ2-7
clone size: few
V gene: TRBV4-1
D gene: TRBD1
CDR3 length: 14

CDR3 DNA: TGTGCCAGCAGCCTACGGGGGTACATTCAGTACTTC
CDR3 protein: CASSLRGYIQYF
J gene: TRBJ2-4
clone size: NA
V gene: TRBV7-9
D gene: NA
CDR3 length: 12

CDR3 DNA: TGTGCCAGCAGTGAGCTACAGGGCCCGCCTGAAGCTTTCTTT
CDR3 protein: CASSELQGPPEAFF
J gene: TRBJ1-1
clone size: NA
V gene: TRBV6-1
D gene: NA
CDR3 length: 14

CDR3 DNA: TGTGCCAGCAGCTTTCCGGGACAGGGGGCAAGTAGTGAGCAGTTCTTC
CDR3 protein: CASSFPGQGASSEQFF
J gene: TRBJ2-1
clone size: few
V gene: TRBV11-3
D gene: TRBD1
CDR3 length: 16

CDR3 DNA: TGCGCCAGCAGCCGCGAGGGGGCCTCGGGGGATACGCAGTATTTT
CDR3 protein: CASSREGASGDTQYF
J gene: TRBJ2-3
clone size: NA
V gene: TRBV4-3
D gene: TRBD1
CDR3 length: 15

CDR3 DNA: TGCGCCAGCAGCCAATTACTAGCTACGGGGGAGCTGTTTTTT
CDR3 protein: CASSQLLATGELFF
J gene: TRBJ2-2
clone size: few
V gene: TRBV4-3
D gene: NA
CDR3 length: 14

CDR3 DNA: TGTGCCAGCAGCGGGGTGCAGGGGCCCTACGAGCAGTACTTC
CDR3 protein: CASSGVQGPYEQYF
J gene: TRBJ2-7
clone size: NA
V gene: TRBV6-1
D gene: NA
CDR3 length: 14

CDR3 DNA: TGTGCCAGCAGCCCAGGGGTTCAGAGCTCCTACGAGCAGTACTTC
CDR3 protein: CASSPGVQSSYEQYF
J gene: TRBJ2-7
clone size: few
V gene: TRBV7-6
D gene: NA
CDR3 length: 15

CDR3 DNA: TGCAGCGTTGAGACAGGGCCTGTTGTAGAGCAGTTCTTC
CDR3 protein: CSVETGPVVEQFF
J gene: TRBJ2-1
clone size: few
V gene: TRBV29-1
D gene: TRBD1
CDR3 length: 13

CDR3 DNA: TGTGCCAGCAGTCCTAGCAGATCTTCAAACTATGGCTACACCTTC
CDR3 protein: CASSPSRSSNYGYTF
J gene: TRBJ1-2
clone size: NA
V gene: TRBV25-1
D gene: NA
CDR3 length: 15

CDR3 DNA: TGTGCCTGGAGGTCTGGGACAGGGGATGAAAAACTGTTTTTT
CDR3 protein: CAWRSGTGDEKLFF
J gene: TRBJ1-4
clone size: few
V gene: TRBV30
D gene: TRBD1
CDR3 length: 14

CDR3 DNA: TGTGCCAGTAGTATTGGTGGCAGCTCCTACGAGCAGTACTTC
CDR3 protein: CASSIGGSSYEQYF
J gene: TRBJ2-7
clone size: NA
V gene: TRBV19
D gene: NA
CDR3 length: 14

CDR3 DNA: TGTGCCAGCAGTGTGTACTCGAACACTGAAGCTTTCTTT
CDR3 protein: CASSVYSNTEAFF
J gene: TRBJ1-1
clone size: NA
V gene: TRBV2
D gene: NA
CDR3 length: 13

CDR3 DNA: TGTGCCAGCAGTGAAGACTTGGCGGGGCCGTCCCAGCATTTT
CDR3 protein: CASSEDLAGPSQHF
J gene: TRBJ1-5
clone size: NA
V gene: TRBV6-1
D gene: NA
CDR3 length: 14

CDR3 DNA: TGTGCCAGCACCTCCCGACAGGGGGGGGTCCTGGCCCAGCATTTT
CDR3 protein: CASTSRQGGVLAQHF
J gene: TRBJ1-5
clone size: few
V gene: TRBV28
D gene: TRBD1
CDR3 length: 15

CDR3 DNA: TGTGCCAGCAGACCCGGGAGGCAGCCCCAGCATTTT
CDR3 protein: CASRPGRQPQHF
J gene: TRBJ1-5
clone size: few
V gene: TRBV27
D gene: NA
CDR3 length: 12

CDR3 DNA: TGTGCCAGCAGACTACAGGATGAAGCTTTCTTT
CDR3 protein: CASRLQDEAFF
J gene: TRBJ1-1
clone size: few
V gene: TRBV7-9
D gene: NA
CDR3 length: 11

CDR3 DNA: TGTGCCAGCAGTTACTCGAGAAGGGGGAATGAGCAGTTCTTC
CDR3 protein: CASSYSRRGNEQFF
J gene: TRBJ2-1
clone size: few
V gene: TRBV6-5
D gene: NA
CDR3 length: 14

CDR3 DNA: TGCGCCAGCAGCAGGCGCCAGGGTAGATCGAACACTGAAGCTTTCTTT
CDR3 protein: CASSRRQGRSNTEAFF
J gene: TRBJ1-1
clone size: NA
V gene: TRBV5-1
D gene: NA
CDR3 length: 16

CDR3 DNA: TGTGCCAGCAGTGAGGACACGTCTAACTATGGCTACACCTTC
CDR3 protein: CASSEDTSNYGYTF
J gene: TRBJ1-2
clone size: NA
V gene: TRBV2
D gene: NA
CDR3 length: 14

CDR3 DNA: TGTGCCAGCAGTTCGTACAGGGGTGCCTACGAGCAGTACTTC
CDR3 protein: CASSSYRGAYEQYF
J gene: TRBJ2-7
clone size: few
V gene: TRBV6-5
D gene: TRBD1
CDR3 length: 14

CDR3 DNA: TGTGCCAGCTCACCAACACCCTACAATGAGCAGTTCTTC
CDR3 protein: CASSPTPYNEQFF
J gene: TRBJ2-1
clone size: few
V gene: TRBV18
D gene: NA
CDR3 length: 13

CDR3 DNA: TGTGCCAGCAGCCAGACCCAGGGGGCGTACACTGAAGCTTTCTTT
CDR3 protein: CASSQTQGAYTEAFF
J gene: TRBJ1-1
clone size: NA
V gene: TRBV7-9
D gene: TRBD1
CDR3 length: 15

CDR3 DNA: TGCGCCAGCAGCTTCGGGACAGGGGTCGTTGGCTACACCTTC
CDR3 protein: CASSFGTGVVGYTF
J gene: TRBJ1-2
clone size: many
V gene: TRBV5-1
D gene: TRBD1
CDR3 length: 14

CDR3 DNA: TGTGCCAGCAGTTCGGAGACAGGGGGGAGAAAAGCTTTCTTT
CDR3 protein: CASSSETGGRKAFF
J gene: TRBJ1-1
clone size: few
V gene: TRBV6-6
D gene: TRBD1
CDR3 length: 14

CDR3 DNA: TGCGCCAGCAGCCAAGATTGGGGGGACAATGAGCAGTTCTTC
CDR3 protein: CASSQDWGDNEQFF
J gene: TRBJ2-1
clone size: NA
V gene: TRBV4-1
D gene: NA
CDR3 length: 14

CDR3 DNA: TGTGCCAGCAGTCAATCCGGGACAGGGGTTTTCGAGCAGTACTTC
CDR3 protein: CASSQSGTGVFEQYF
J gene: TRBJ2-7
clone size: few
V gene: TRBV6-5
D gene: TRBD1
CDR3 length: 15

CDR3 DNA: TGCGCCAGCAGCTTCGGGGGGCTTCGGACCACCGGGGAGCTGTTTTTT
CDR3 protein: CASSFGGLRTTGELFF
J gene: TRBJ2-2
clone size: NA
V gene: TRBV5-1
D gene: NA
CDR3 length: 16

CDR3 DNA: TGTGCCAGCAGTTTAGCGGGGGGGCCAGATGAGCAGTTCTTC
CDR3 protein: CASSLAGGPDEQFF
J gene: TRBJ2-1
clone size: few
V gene: TRBV6-6
D gene: TRBD2
CDR3 length: 14

CDR3 DNA: TGTGCCGCCCGGGGGAGCTCCTACGAGCAGTACTTC
CDR3 protein: CAARGSSYEQYF
J gene: TRBJ2-7
clone size: few
V gene: TRBV6-5
D gene: NA
CDR3 length: 12

CDR3 DNA: TGTGCCAGCAGCTTGGGGACAGCTCTAGGTGAAAAACTGTTTTTT
CDR3 protein: CASSLGTALGEKLFF
J gene: TRBJ1-4
clone size: NA
V gene: TRBV5-4
D gene: NA
CDR3 length: 15

CDR3 DNA: TGCGCCAGCAGCTTACGACTAGCGGGGGGGCCGGATACGCAGTATTTT
CDR3 protein: CASSLRLAGGPDTQYF
J gene: TRBJ2-3
clone size: few
V gene: TRBV5-1
D gene: TRBD2
CDR3 length: 16

CDR3 DNA: TGTGCCAGTGCTGGTGGGGGGGCCACCTACGAGCAGTACTTC
CDR3 protein: CASAGGGATYEQYF
J gene: TRBJ2-7
clone size: NA
V gene: TRBV19
D gene: NA
CDR3 length: 14

CDR3 DNA: TGTGCCAGCAGCCCCCGGGTCGAAAACTATGGCTACACCTTC
CDR3 protein: CASSPRVENYGYTF
J gene: TRBJ1-2
clone size: few
V gene: TRBV5-6
D gene: NA
CDR3 length: 14

CDR3 DNA: TGTGCCAGCAGCGTGGGGACTAGCGGGGCCACAGATACGCAGTATTTT
CDR3 protein: CASSVGTSGATDTQYF
J gene: TRBJ2-3
clone size: NA
V gene: TRBV9
D gene: TRBD2
CDR3 length: 16

CDR3 DNA: TGTGCCAGCAGCTCGTTCCGGGAGACGAGCACAGATACGCAGTATTTT
CDR3 protein: CASSSFRETSTDTQYF
J gene: TRBJ2-3
clone size: NA
V gene: TRBV7-8
D gene: NA
CDR3 length: 16

CDR3 DNA: TGTGCTAGCAGTGTCAACAATGAGCAGTTCTTC
CDR3 protein: CASSVNNEQFF
J gene: TRBJ2-1
clone size: NA
V gene: TRBV2
D gene: NA
CDR3 length: 11

CDR3 DNA: TGCGCAAGCAGCTCGGACCCGGGACAGGGGAAGCGCGAGCAGTACTTC
CDR3 protein: CASSSDPGQGKREQYF
J gene: TRBJ2-7
clone size: NA
V gene: TRBV5-1
D gene: TRBD1
CDR3 length: 16

CDR3 DNA: TGCGCCAGCAGCCACTTTTTAAGAGGGAATGAGCAGTTCTTC
CDR3 protein: CASSHFLRGNEQFF
J gene: TRBJ2-1
clone size: few
V gene: TRBV4-3
D gene: NA
CDR3 length: 14

CDR3 DNA: TGTGCCAGCAGCTTAGCGCTAGCGGGGGGATTTCAAGAGACCCAGTACTTC
CDR3 protein: CASSLALAGGFQETQYF
J gene: TRBJ2-5
clone size: few
V gene: TRBV7-2
D gene: TRBD2
CDR3 length: 17

CDR3 DNA: TGTGCCAGCAGGACAGTGCCGAGCTCCTACGAGCAGTACTTC
CDR3 protein: CASRTVPSSYEQYF
J gene: TRBJ2-7
clone size: NA
V gene: TRBV6-5
D gene: NA
CDR3 length: 14

CDR3 DNA: TGTGCCAGCATGGGTCTGGACAGCTATGGCTACACCTTC
CDR3 protein: CASMGLDSYGYTF
J gene: TRBJ1-2
clone size: few
V gene: TRBV6-1
D gene: NA
CDR3 length: 13

CDR3 DNA: TGCGCCAGCAGCCAAGCCATGAACACCGGGGAGCTGTTTTTT
CDR3 protein: CASSQAMNTGELFF
J gene: TRBJ2-2
clone size: NA
V gene: TRBV4-1
D gene: NA
CDR3 length: 14

CDR3 DNA: TGTGCCAGCAGCTTAGGGACAGGGGGATATGGTGAGCAGTTCTTC
CDR3 protein: CASSLGTGGYGEQFF
J gene: TRBJ2-1
clone size: NA
V gene: TRBV11-3
D gene: TRBD1
CDR3 length: 15

CDR3 DNA: TGTGCCAGCAGCTTGGTGGGGGCGGATCAGCCCCAGCATTTT
CDR3 protein: CASSLVGADQPQHF
J gene: TRBJ1-5
clone size: few
V gene: TRBV7-2
D gene: NA
CDR3 length: 14